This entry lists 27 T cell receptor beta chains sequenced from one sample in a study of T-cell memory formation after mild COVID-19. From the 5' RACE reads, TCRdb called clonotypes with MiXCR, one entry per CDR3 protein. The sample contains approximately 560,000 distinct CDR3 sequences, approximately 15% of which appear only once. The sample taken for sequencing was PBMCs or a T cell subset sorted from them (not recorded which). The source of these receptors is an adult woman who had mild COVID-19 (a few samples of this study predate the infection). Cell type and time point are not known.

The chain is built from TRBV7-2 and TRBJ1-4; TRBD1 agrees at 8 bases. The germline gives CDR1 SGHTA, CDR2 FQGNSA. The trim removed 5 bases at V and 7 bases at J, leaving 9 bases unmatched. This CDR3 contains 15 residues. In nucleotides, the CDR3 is TGTGCCAGCAGCCACTACCAGGGGGCAAGTGAAAAACTGTTTTTT. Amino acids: CASSHYQGASEKLFF.

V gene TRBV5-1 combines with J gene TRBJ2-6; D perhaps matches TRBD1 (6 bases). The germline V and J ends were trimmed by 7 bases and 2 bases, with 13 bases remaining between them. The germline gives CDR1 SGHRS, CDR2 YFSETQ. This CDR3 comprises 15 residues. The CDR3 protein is CASRIQGTGANVLTF. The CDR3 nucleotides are TGCGCCAGCCGCATCCAGGGGACTGGGGCCAACGTCCTGACTTTC.

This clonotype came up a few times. The DNA of the CDR3 is TGTGCCTGGAGTAGAGCCGGGACACCCACTTTCCTGACTTTC. Its protein product is CAWSRAGTPTFLTF. The V gene is TRBV30, the J gene TRBJ2-6; tentative D call: TRBD1 (6 bases). The length of the CDR3 is 14 residues. Germline assignment: CDR1 GTSNPN and CDR2 SVGIG (reference sequence). Deletions cut 2 bases from V and 14 bases from J, with 19 bases between.

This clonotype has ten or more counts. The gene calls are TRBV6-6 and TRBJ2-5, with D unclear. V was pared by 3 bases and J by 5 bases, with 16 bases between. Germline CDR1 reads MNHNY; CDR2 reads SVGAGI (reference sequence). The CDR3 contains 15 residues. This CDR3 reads CASSYEMERTETQYF. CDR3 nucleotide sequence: TGTGCCAGCAGTTATGAGATGGAGAGGACGGAGACCCAGTACTTC.

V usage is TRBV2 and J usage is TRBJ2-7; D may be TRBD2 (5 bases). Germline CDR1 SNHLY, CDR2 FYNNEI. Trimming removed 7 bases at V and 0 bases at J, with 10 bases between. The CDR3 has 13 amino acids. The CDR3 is CASISGSSYEQYF. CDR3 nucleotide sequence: TGTGCCAGCATCAGCGGATCCTCCTACGAGCAGTACTTC.

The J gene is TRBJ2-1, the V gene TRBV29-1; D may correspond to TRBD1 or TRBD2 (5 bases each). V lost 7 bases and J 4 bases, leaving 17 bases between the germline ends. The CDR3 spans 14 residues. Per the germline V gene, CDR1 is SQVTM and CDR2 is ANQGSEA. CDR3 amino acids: CSALGGGPYNEQFF. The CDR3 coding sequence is TGCAGCGCCCTAGGTGGGGGTCCTTACAATGAGCAGTTCTTC.

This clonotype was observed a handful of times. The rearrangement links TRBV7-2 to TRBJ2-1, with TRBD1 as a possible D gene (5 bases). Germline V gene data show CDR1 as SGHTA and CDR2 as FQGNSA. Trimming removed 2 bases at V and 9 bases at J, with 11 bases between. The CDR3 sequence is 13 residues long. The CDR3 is CASSLRQGSEQFF. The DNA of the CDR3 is TGTGCCAGCAGCTTAAGGCAGGGCAGTGAGCAGTTCTTC.

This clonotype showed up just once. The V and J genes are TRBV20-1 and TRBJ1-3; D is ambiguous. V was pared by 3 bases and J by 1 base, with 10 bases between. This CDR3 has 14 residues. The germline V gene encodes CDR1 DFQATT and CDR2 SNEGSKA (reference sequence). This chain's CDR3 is CSASRLGSGNTIYF. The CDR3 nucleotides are TGCAGTGCTAGCCGTCTAGGATCTGGAAACACCATATATTTT.

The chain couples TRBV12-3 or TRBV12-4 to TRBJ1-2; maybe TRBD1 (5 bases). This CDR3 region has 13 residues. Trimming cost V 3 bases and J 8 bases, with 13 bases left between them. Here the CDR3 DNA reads TGTGCCAGCAGTTTGGGCAGGGAGTTCGGCTACACCTTC. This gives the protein CASSLGREFGYTF.

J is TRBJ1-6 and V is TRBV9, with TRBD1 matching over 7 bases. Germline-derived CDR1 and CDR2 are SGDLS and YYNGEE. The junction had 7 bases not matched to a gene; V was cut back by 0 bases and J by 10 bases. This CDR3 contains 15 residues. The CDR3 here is CASSVGGQIGSPLHF. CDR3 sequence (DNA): TGTGCCAGCAGCGTAGGGGGACAGATAGGATCACCCCTCCACTTT.

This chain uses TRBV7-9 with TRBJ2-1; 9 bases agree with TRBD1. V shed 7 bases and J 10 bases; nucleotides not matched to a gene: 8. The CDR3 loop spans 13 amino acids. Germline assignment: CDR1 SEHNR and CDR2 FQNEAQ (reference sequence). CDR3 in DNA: TGTGCCAGCACCTCTGGGGACAGGGCAGAGCAGTTCTTC. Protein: CASTSGDRAEQFF.

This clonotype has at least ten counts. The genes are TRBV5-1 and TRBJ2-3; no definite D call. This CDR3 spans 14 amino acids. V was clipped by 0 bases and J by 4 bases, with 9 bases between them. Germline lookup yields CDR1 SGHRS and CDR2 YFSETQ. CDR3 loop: CASSLASLPDTQYF. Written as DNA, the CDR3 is TGCGCCAGCAGCTTGGCTAGTTTGCCAGATACGCAGTATTTT.

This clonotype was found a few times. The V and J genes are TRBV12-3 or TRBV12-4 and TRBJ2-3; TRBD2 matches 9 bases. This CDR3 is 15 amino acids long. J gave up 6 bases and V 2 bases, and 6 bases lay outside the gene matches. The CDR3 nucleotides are TGTGCCAGCAGTTTATTGGGACTAGCTCCCGATACGCAGTATTTT. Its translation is CASSLLGLAPDTQYF.

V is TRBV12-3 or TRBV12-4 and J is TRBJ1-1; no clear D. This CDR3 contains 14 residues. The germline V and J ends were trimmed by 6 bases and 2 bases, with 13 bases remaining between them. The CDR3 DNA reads TGTGCCAGCAGCCAAATGTCATCTAACACTGAAGCTTTCTTT. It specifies CASSQMSSNTEAFF.

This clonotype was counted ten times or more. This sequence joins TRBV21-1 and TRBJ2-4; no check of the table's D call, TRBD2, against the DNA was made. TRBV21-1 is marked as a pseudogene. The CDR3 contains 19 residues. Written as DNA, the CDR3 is TGTGCCAGCAGGGCCGGGACTAGCGGGAGAGTTTACGCCAAAAACATTCAGTACTTC. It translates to CASRAGTSGRVYAKNIQYF.

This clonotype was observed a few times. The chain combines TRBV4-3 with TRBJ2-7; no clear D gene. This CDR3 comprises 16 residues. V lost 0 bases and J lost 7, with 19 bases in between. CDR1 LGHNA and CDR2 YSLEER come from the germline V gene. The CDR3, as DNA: TGCGCCAGCAGCCAAGATCCCGCCGTGACCGCCGAGGAGCAGTACTTC. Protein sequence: CASSQDPAVTAEEQYF.

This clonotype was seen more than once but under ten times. The CDR3 DNA reads TGTGCCAGCAGCGTCCATGAGGGGGGCGGGGTCGGCTATGGCTACACCTTC. Translation: CASSVHEGGGVGYGYTF. V usage is TRBV9 and J usage is TRBJ1-2, with D perhaps TRBD1 (6 bases). CDR3 length equals 17 residues. Trimming cost V 2 bases and J 4 bases, with 21 bases left between them. Per the germline V gene, CDR1 is SGDLS and CDR2 is YYNGEE. Full variable domain (remainder filled in from reference TRBV9 and TRBJ1-2): DSGVTQTPKHLITATGQRVTLRCSPRSGDLSVYWYQQSLDQGLQFLIQYYNGEERAKGNILERFSAQQFPDLHSELNLSSLELGDSALYFCASSVHEGGGVGYGYTFGSGTRLTVV.

The CDR3 loop reads CASRLETGTGVTEAFF. CDR3 in DNA: TGTGCCAGTAGACTGGAAACCGGGACAGGGGTCACTGAAGCTTTCTTT. V is TRBV19 and J is TRBJ1-1, with 10 nucleotides matching TRBD1. V dropped 6 bases and J dropped 4; count of bases not matched to a gene: 11. The CDR3 loop spans 16 amino acids. Looked up from germline, CDR1 is LNHDA and CDR2 is SQIVND (reference sequence).

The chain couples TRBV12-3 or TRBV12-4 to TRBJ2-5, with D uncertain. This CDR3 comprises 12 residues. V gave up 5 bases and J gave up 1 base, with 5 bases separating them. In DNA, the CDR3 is TGTGCCAGCAGTAACCTCCAAGAGACCCAGTACTTC. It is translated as CASSNLQETQYF.

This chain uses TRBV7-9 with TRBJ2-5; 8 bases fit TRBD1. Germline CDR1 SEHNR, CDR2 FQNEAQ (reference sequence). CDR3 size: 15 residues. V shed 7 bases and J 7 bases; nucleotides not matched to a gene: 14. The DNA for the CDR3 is TGTGCCAGCATCGCAGACGGACAGGGTTTCGGGACCCAGTACTTC. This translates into CASIADGQGFGTQYF.

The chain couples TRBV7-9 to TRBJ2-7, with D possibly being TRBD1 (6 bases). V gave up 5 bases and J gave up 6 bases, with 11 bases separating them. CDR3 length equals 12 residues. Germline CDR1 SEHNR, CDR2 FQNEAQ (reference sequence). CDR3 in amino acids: CASSPRGSEQYF. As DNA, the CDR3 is TGTGCCAGCAGCCCCAGGGGCTCCGAGCAGTACTTC.

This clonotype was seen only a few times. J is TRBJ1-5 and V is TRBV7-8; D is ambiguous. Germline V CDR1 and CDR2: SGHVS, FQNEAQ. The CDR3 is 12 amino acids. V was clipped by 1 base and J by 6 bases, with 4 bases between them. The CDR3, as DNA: TGTGCCAGCAGCTTAGATAGTCAGCCCCAGCATTTT. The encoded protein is CASSLDSQPQHF.

The CDR3 DNA follows: TGTGCCAGCAGCCCCCCCGATCTAGAGACCCAGTACTTC. Its protein is CASSPPDLETQYF. The chain carries TRBV7-2 and TRBJ2-5; D remains unclear. V gave up 5 bases and J gave up 4 bases, with 11 bases separating them. The CDR3 runs 13 residues. In germline, CDR1 is SGHTA, CDR2 FQGNSA.

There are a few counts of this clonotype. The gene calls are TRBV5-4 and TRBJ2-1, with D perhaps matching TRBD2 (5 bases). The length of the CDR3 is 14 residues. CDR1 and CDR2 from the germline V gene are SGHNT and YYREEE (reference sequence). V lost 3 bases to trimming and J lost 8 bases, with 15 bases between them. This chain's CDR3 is CASSSLSGSDEQFF. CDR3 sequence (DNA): TGTGCCAGCAGCTCGTTATCGGGTAGCGATGAGCAGTTCTTC.

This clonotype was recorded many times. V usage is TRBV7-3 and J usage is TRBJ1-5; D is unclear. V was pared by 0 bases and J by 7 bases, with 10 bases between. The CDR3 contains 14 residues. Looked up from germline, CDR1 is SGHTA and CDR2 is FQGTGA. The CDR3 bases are TGTGCCAGCAGCTTAACAGGGAAAGGCCAGCCCCAGCATTTT. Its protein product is CASSLTGKGQPQHF. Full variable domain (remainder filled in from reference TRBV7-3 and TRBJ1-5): GAGVSQTPSNKVTEKGKYVELRCDPISGHTALYWYRQSLGQGPEFLIYFQGTGAADDSGLPNDRFFAVRPEGSVSTLKIQRTERGDSAVYLCASSLTGKGQPQHFGDGTRLSIL.

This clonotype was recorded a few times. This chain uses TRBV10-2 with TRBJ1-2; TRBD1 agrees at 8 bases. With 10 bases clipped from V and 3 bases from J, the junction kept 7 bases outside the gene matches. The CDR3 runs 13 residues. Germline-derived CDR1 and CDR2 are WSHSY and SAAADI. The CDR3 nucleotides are TGCGCCACCCGAGGACAGGGCGACTATGGCTACACCTTC. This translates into CATRGQGDYGYTF.

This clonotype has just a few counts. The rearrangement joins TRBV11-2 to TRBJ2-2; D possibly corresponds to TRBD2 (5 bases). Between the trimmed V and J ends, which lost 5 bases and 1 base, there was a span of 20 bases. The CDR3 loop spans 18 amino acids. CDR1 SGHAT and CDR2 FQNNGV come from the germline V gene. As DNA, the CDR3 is TGTGCCAGCAGCCCTAACGGTTGGACTTTCAAGAACACCGGGGAGCTGTTTTTT. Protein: CASSPNGWTFKNTGELFF.